The clone carrying this TCR beta chain was seen a handful of times. This sample is drawn from a study of blood T cells in healthy people across ages. Study-level background: Template switching retrieved approximately one barcoded beta molecule for each two T cells.

CDR1 and CDR2 from the germline V gene are MNHEY and SMNVEV (reference sequence). V gave up 2 bases and J gave up 7 bases, with 13 bases separating them. The CDR3 totals 14 residues. Using a J-beta primer mix together with a sample-barcoded 5' primer, a second PCR was run for about 6 to 11 cycles. No fewer than 3 million CDR3-containing paired-end reads came from each sample. TCRdb recomputed calls from the 5' RACE reads with MiXCR, one row per CDR3 protein. The sample includes fewer than 2 million distinct CDR3 sequences, roughly 43% of them seen just once. Sequenced input: blood. The TCR was taken from a human donor in good health. V and J are TRBV27 and TRBJ2-3; perhaps TRBD1 as D (6 bases). The CDR3 protein is CASSLGQGLNTQYF. The CDR3, as DNA: TGTGCCAGCAGTTTAGGCCAGGGGCTGAATACGCAGTATTTT.